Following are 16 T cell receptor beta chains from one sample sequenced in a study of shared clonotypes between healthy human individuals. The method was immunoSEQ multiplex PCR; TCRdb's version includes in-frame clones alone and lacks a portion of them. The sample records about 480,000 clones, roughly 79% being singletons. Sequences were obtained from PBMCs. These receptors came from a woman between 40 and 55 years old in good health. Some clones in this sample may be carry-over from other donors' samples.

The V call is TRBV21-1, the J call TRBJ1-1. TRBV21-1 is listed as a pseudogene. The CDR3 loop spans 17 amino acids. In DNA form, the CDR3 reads TGTGCCAGCAGCAAAGAAACGAGGCGATATTATGACACTGAAGCTTTCTTT. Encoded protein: CASSKETRRYYDTEAFF.

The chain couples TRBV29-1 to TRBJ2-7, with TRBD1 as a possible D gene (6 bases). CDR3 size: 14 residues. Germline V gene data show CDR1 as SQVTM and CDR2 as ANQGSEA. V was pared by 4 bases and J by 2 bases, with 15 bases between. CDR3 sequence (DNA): TGCAGCGTTGTGTTTATAGGACAGACCTACGAGCAGTACTTC. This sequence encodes CSVVFIGQTYEQYF.

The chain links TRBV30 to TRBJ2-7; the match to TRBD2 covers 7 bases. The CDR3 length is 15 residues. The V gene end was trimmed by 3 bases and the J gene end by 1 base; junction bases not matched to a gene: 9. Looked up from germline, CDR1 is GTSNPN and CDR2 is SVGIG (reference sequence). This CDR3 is CAWRGLGGGSYEQYF. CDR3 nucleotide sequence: TGTGCCTGGAGGGGACTGGGGGGAGGGTCCTACGAGCAGTACTTC.

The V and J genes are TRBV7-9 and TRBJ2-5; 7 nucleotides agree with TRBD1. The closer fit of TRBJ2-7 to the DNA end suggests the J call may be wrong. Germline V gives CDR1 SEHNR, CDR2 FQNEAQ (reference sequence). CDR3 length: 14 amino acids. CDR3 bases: TGTGCCAGCAGCTACAGACAGGGACCCTACGAGCAGTACTTC. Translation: CASSYRQGPYEQYF.

CDR3 nucleotides: TGTGCCAGCAGTTCTGAGGGGAACACTGAAGCTTTCTTT. Residues: CASSSEGNTEAFF. The gene calls are TRBV6-5 and TRBJ1-1, with D uncertain. The CDR3 length is 13 residues. The V and J ends lost 4 bases and 1 base respectively, with 7 bases between them. CDR1 MNHEY and CDR2 SVGAGI come from the germline V gene.

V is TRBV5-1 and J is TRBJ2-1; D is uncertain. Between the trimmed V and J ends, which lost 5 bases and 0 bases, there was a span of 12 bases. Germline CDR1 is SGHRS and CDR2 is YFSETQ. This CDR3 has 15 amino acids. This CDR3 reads CASRPGSVSYNEQFF. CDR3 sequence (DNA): TGCGCCAGCAGGCCGGGCTCCGTCTCCTACAATGAGCAGTTCTTC. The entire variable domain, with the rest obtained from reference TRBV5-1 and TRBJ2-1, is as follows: KAGVTQTPRYLIKTRGQQVTLSCSPISGHRSVSWYQQTPGQGLQFLFEYFSETQRNKGNFPGRFSGRQFSNSRSEMNVSTLELGDSALYLCASRPGSVSYNEQFFGPGTRLTVL.

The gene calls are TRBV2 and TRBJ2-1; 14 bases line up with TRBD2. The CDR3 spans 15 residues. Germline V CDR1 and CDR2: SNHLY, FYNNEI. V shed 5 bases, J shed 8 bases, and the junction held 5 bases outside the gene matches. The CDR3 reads CASSRGLAGVDEQFF. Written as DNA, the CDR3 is TGTGCCAGCAGTCGGGGACTAGCGGGAGTGGATGAGCAGTTCTTC.

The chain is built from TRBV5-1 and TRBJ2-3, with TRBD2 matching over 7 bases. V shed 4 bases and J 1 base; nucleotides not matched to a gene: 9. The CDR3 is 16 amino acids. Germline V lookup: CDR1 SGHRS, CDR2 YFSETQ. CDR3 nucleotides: TGCGCCAGCAGCCCGGGGAGGGAATGGGGCACAGATACGCAGTATTTT. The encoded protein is CASSPGREWGTDTQYF.

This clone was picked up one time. CDR3 nucleotides: TGTGCCTGGAGCCCTAGCAAAAAGACATCTGGCTACACCTTC. Translation gives CAWSPSKKTSGYTF. The genes are TRBV30 and TRBJ1-2, with D hard to call. The germline gives CDR1 GTSNPN, CDR2 SVGIG (reference sequence). V was pared by 3 bases and J by 7 bases, with 18 bases between. This CDR3 contains 14 residues. Based on the CDR3 plus reference TRBV30 and TRBJ1-2, the full variable domain is SQTIHQWPATLVQPVGSPLSLECTVEGTSNPNLYWYRQAAGRGLQLLFYSVGIGQISSEVPQNLSASRPQDRQFILSSKKLLLSDSGFYLCAWSPSKKTSGYTFGSGTRLTVV.

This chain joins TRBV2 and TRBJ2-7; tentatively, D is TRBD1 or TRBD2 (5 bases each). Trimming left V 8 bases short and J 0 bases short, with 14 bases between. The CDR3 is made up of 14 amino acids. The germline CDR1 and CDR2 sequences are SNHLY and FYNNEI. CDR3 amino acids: CASRRDPYSYEQYF. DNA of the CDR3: TGTGCCAGCCGCCGGGACCCTTACTCCTACGAGCAGTACTTC. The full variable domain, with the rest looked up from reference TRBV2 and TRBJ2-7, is EPEVTQTPSHQVTQMGQEVILRCVPISNHLYFYWYRQILGQKVEFLVSFYNNEISEKSEIFDDQFSVERPDGSNFTLKIRSTKLEDSAMYFCASRRDPYSYEQYFGPGTRLTVT.

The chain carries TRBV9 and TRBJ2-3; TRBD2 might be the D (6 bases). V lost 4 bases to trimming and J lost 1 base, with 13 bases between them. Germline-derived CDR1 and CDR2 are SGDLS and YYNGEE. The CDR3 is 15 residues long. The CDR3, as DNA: TGTGCCAGCAGCCCAAGGGGCGGGGGCACAGATACGCAGTATTTT. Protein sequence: CASSPRGGGTDTQYF. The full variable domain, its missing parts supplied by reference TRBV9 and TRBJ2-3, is DSGVTQTPKHLITATGQRVTLRCSPRSGDLSVYWYQQSLDQGLQFLIQYYNGEERAKGNILERFSAQQFPDLHSELNLSSLELGDSALYFCASSPRGGGTDTQYFGPGTRLTVL.

The DNA for the CDR3 is TGTGCCAGCAGCACCGGGTTTCAAGAGACCCAGTACTTC. It codes for CASSTGFQETQYF. V is TRBV11-2 and J is TRBJ2-5; no reliable D call. Trimming took 5 bases from V and 2 from J, leaving 9 bases between them. The CDR3 runs 13 residues. The germline V gene encodes CDR1 SGHAT and CDR2 FQNNGV. Complete variable domain (other parts from reference TRBV11-2 and TRBJ2-5): EAGVAQSPRYKIIEKRQSVAFWCNPISGHATLYWYQQILGQGPKLLIQFQNNGVVDDSQLPKDRFSAERLKGVDSTLKIQPAKLEDSAVYLCASSTGFQETQYFGPGTRLLVL.

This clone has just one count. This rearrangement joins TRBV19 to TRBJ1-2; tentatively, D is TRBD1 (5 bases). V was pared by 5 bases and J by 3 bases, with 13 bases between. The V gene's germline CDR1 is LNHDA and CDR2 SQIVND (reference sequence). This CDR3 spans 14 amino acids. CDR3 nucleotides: TGTGCCAGTAGTGAGGGACCGAGCTACTATGGCTACACCTTC. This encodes CASSEGPSYYGYTF.

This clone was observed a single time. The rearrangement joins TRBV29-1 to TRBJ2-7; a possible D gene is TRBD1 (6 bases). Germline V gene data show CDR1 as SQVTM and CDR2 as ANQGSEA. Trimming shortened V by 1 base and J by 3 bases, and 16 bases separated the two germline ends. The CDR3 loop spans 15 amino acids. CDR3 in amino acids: CSVEVTDRFDYEQYF. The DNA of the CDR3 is TGCAGCGTTGAAGTAACGGACAGATTTGACTACGAGCAGTACTTC.

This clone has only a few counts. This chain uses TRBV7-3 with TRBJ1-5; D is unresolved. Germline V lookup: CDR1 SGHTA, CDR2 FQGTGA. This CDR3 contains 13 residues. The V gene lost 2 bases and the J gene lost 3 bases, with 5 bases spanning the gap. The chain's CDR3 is CASSLFVNQPQHF. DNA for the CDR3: TGTGCCAGCAGCTTATTCGTCAATCAGCCCCAGCATTTT.

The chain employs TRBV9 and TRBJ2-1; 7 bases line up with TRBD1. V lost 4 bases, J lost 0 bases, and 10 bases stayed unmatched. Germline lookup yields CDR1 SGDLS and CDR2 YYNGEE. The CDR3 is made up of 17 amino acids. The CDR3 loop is CASSPRGRDSSYNEQFF. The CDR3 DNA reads TGTGCCAGCAGCCCCCGGGGACGGGACAGCTCCTACAATGAGCAGTTCTTC.